The T cell receptor beta chain described here comes from a study of T-cell reconstitution after alpha-beta-depleted transplantation in children. Overall study findings and caveats: Surviving thymic progenitors and recipient T cells were the source of high TCRbeta diversity at day 60 in some patients. As was reported, about two months after transplant, alpha-beta T cells came from several hundred expanded graft clones.

TCRbeta library construction was performed incorporating unique molecular identifiers. TCRdb recomputed calls from the PCR reads with MiXCR, one row per CDR3 protein. In the table there are 800,000 to 1,000,000 distinct CDR3 sequences, roughly 31% of which are singletons. Of note for this clonotype: Its target is not known.

Looked up from germline, CDR1 is SNHLY and CDR2 is FYNNEI. Trimming pared 0 bases from V and 4 bases from J, leaving 9 bases between. This CDR3 is built from 14 residues. The clonotype originates from a boy in the first two years of life who had a stem cell transplant for SCID, so the T cells may come from the graft donor. V gene TRBV2 combines with J gene TRBJ1-2; D unclear. This specimen consisted of PBMCs, mostly from graft donor cells, obtained 360 days after TCRalphabeta/CD19-depleted stem cell transplant. This chain's CDR3 is CASSEARGFYGYTF. CDR3 in DNA: TGTGCCAGCAGTGAAGCTCGAGGGTTCTATGGCTACACCTTC.